These 22 T cell receptor beta chains were all obtained from the same sample, sequenced in a study of shared clonotypes between healthy human individuals. Only in-frame clones appear in the TCRdb table, and some are missing; sequencing was by immunoSEQ multiplex PCR. The sample lists about 2.3 million clones; 85% to 95% were seen once. Sequencing was carried out using naive CD4+ T cells from PBMCs. The subset was: CD45RA+ positively selected. All receptors derive from a man aged 18 to 29 in good health. Some clones in this sample may be carry-over from other donors' samples.

This chain connects TRBV7-8 to TRBJ2-7; 15 positions match TRBD2. J gave up 4 bases and V 6 bases, and 1 base lay outside the gene matches. CDR1 and CDR2 (germline): SGHVS, FQNEAQ. This CDR3 contains 14 residues. The CDR3 region is CASRGLAGGYEQYF. The CDR3 DNA is TGTGCCAGCAGGGGACTAGCGGGAGGATACGAGCAGTACTTC.

This chain joins TRBV7-9 and TRBJ1-3; 8 nucleotides align to TRBD1. Per germline, CDR1 SEHNR and CDR2 FQNEAQ (reference sequence). V was clipped by 5 bases and J by 4 bases; unmatched bases: 10. CDR3 length equals 16 residues. CDR3 loop: CASSPPATGAGNTIYF. CDR3 nucleotides: TGTGCCAGCAGCCCCCCCGCGACAGGGGCAGGAAACACCATATATTTT.

The rearrangement links TRBV6-1 to TRBJ1-1; the D is unclear. The germline V gene has CDR1 MNHNS and CDR2 SASEGT. CDR3 length equals 13 residues. The V end lost 2 bases, the J end lost 4 bases, and 8 bases lay between the germline ends. The CDR3 nucleotides read TGTGCCAGCAGTGAACTGTATGTCACTGAAGCTTTCTTT. Its protein product is CASSELYVTEAFF.

J is TRBJ1-2 and V is TRBV28, with a tentative D call TRBD1 (6 bases). Trimming stripped 6 bases from V and 8 bases from J, with 16 bases between. This CDR3 comprises 13 residues. Germline loops: CDR1 MDHEN, CDR2 SYDVKM. CDR3 DNA sequence: TGTGCCAGCAGCGCCGGGGGGCGAGACGGCTACACCTTC. It encodes CASSAGGRDGYTF.

The chain joins TRBV5-1 to TRBJ1-1; 9 nucleotides match TRBD1. With V trimmed by 4 bases and J by 3 bases, 7 bases remained unmatched. The germline gives CDR1 SGHRS, CDR2 YFSETQ. The CDR3 contains 15 residues. In nucleotides, the CDR3 is TGCGCCAGCAGCGTACAGGGGGCTGGGGACACTGAAGCTTTCTTT. This codes for CASSVQGAGDTEAFF.

Only a few counts were recorded for this clone. This chain links TRBV7-2 with TRBJ2-3, with D hard to call. The CDR3 totals 11 residues. The germline gives CDR1 SGHTA, CDR2 FQGNSA. V lost 3 bases and J 9 bases, leaving 7 bases between the germline ends. The CDR3 region is CASSFYETQYF. The CDR3 DNA is TGTGCCAGCAGCTTCTATGAGACGCAGTATTTT.

The chain recombines TRBV7-9 with TRBJ2-7; TRBD1 is a possible D gene (5 bases). CDR3 length: 11 amino acids. Per the germline V gene, CDR1 is SEHNR and CDR2 is FQNEAQ (reference sequence). Trimming removed 2 bases at V and 9 bases at J, with 8 bases between. CDR3 in amino acids: CASSLRGAQYF. The CDR3 DNA is TGTGCCAGCAGCTTAAGGGGCGCGCAGTACTTC.

V usage is TRBV7-3 and J usage is TRBJ1-1; tentative D call: TRBD1 (5 bases). The CDR3 has 15 amino acids. Germline CDR1 and CDR2: SGHTA and FQGTGA. Trimming cost V 5 bases and J 1 base, with 14 bases left between them. CDR3 amino acids: CASSRLGGRNTEAFF. In DNA form, the CDR3 reads TGTGCCAGCAGCAGGCTTGGGGGGAGGAACACTGAAGCTTTCTTT.

The V and J genes are TRBV7-3 and TRBJ2-1; D perhaps matches TRBD2 (6 bases). V was trimmed by 1 base and J by 16 bases, leaving 17 bases between them. Germline V gene data show CDR1 as SGHTA and CDR2 as FQGTGA. This CDR3 has 13 residues. CDR3 nucleotide sequence: TGTGCCAGCAGCTTAAAGGCGACTAGAAATGTATTCTTC. Protein sequence: CASSLKATRNVFF.

This clone has only one observation. The V call is TRBV18, the J call TRBJ2-5; possibly TRBD1 or TRBD2 for D (5 bases each). Germline V gene sequence: CDR1 KGHSH, CDR2 LQKENI. Trimming took off 8 bases at V and 4 bases at J, with 20 bases between the two ends. This CDR3 has 15 residues. The CDR3 DNA reads as TGTGCCAGCGCGCAATATTCCCGGGACGCAGAGACCCAGTACTTC. Protein: CASAQYSRDAETQYF.

The chain links TRBV5-5 to TRBJ2-5; D is ambiguous. The germline V gene encodes CDR1 SGHKS and CDR2 YYEKEE (reference sequence). This CDR3 spans 13 amino acids. The ends were cut back, 0 bases at V and 1 base at J, with 4 bases in the middle. DNA of the CDR3: TGTGCCAGCAGCTTGGGAACCCAAGAGACCCAGTACTTC. Its protein is CASSLGTQETQYF.

This chain uses TRBV6-1 with TRBJ2-6; the D is unclear. Trimming took off 8 bases at V and 5 bases at J, with 16 bases between the two ends. The CDR3 has 15 residues. The germline CDR1 and CDR2 sequences are MNHNS and SASEGT. CDR3: CASLGYSIWANVLTF. The CDR3 DNA is TGTGCCAGCCTAGGGTACTCTATTTGGGCCAACGTCCTGACTTTC.

This chain uses TRBV18 with TRBJ2-5; perhaps TRBD2 as D (6 bases). The DNA end is a closer match to TRBJ2-7, so the J assignment may be wrong. The CDR3 extends over 13 amino acids. Germline loops: CDR1 KGHSH, CDR2 LQKENI. CDR3 residues: CASSPSSGYEQYF. The CDR3 DNA reads as TGTGCCAGCTCACCTAGTAGCGGCTACGAGCAGTACTTC.

The chain uses TRBV14 and TRBJ1-4; D unresolved. V lost 0 bases and J 5 bases, leaving 13 bases between the germline ends. This CDR3 is built from 16 residues. Looked up from germline, CDR1 is SGHDN and CDR2 is FVKESK. CDR3 protein: CASSQERGRLNEKLFF. In DNA, the CDR3 is TGTGCCAGCAGCCAAGAAAGAGGCAGGTTGAATGAAAAACTGTTTTTT. The complete variable domain, with remaining parts taken from reference TRBV14 and TRBJ1-4, reads EAGVTQFPSHSVIEKGQTVTLRCDPISGHDNLYWYRRVMGKEIKFLLHFVKESKQDESGMPNNRFLAERTGGTYSTLKVQPAELEDSGVYFCASSQERGRLNEKLFFGSGTQLSVL.

This rearrangement joins TRBV27 to TRBJ2-7, with TRBD2 identical over 7 bases. The germline V gene encodes CDR1 MNHEY and CDR2 SMNVEV (reference sequence). The CDR3 length is 14 residues. J gave up 3 bases and V 3 bases, and 5 bases lay outside the gene matches. The CDR3 protein is CASSFWAGDYEQYF. CDR3 DNA sequence: TGTGCCAGCAGTTTTTGGGCGGGAGACTACGAGCAGTACTTC.

V gene TRBV29-1 combines with J gene TRBJ1-1, with 11 bases lining up with TRBD1. Germline V gives CDR1 SQVTM, CDR2 ANQGSEA. The CDR3 extends over 13 amino acids. Germline trimming cut 6 bases from V and 6 bases from J; bases unmatched to any gene: 6. The CDR3 protein is CSVGWDRGAEAFF. The CDR3 DNA is TGCAGCGTCGGGTGGGACAGGGGGGCTGAAGCTTTCTTT.

The chain combines TRBV5-5 with TRBJ1-4; D not certain. From germline, CDR1 is SGHKS and CDR2 YYEKEE (reference sequence). This CDR3 has 13 amino acids. The V gene lost 1 base and the J gene lost 7 bases, with 8 bases spanning the gap. CDR3 protein: CASSLFPTEKLFF. The CDR3 DNA reads TGTGCCAGCAGCTTGTTTCCGACTGAAAAACTGTTTTTT.

A remark on this clone: Other DNA sequences in this sample translate to the same CDR3. The CDR3 is CASSFLNSPLHF. Here the CDR3 DNA reads TGTGCCAGCAGCTTCCTGAATTCACCCCTCCACTTT. The chain carries TRBV11-2 and TRBJ1-6; D not certain. There are 12 residues in the CDR3. The V and J ends lost 3 bases and 7 bases respectively, with 4 bases between them. CDR1 is SGHAT and CDR2 is FQNNGV in the germline V gene.

The rearrangement joins TRBV15 to TRBJ1-4; tentatively, D is TRBD1 (6 bases). V was trimmed by 10 bases and J by 3 bases, leaving 15 bases between them. Per the germline V gene, CDR1 is LNHNV and CDR2 is YYDKDF (reference sequence). The CDR3 length is 14 residues. The CDR3 region is CASTGTTANEKLFF. CDR3 bases: TGTGCCAGTACAGGGACGACCGCTAATGAAAAACTGTTTTTT. Full variable domain (rest looked up from reference TRBV15 and TRBJ1-4): DAMVIQNPRYQVTQFGKPVTLSCSQTLNHNVMYWYQQKSSQAPKLLFHYYDKDFNNEADTPDNFQSRRPNTSFCFLDIRSPGLGDTAMYLCASTGTTANEKLFFGSGTQLSVL.

The sample holds one count of this clone. This chain links TRBV6-6 with TRBJ2-2; D perhaps matches TRBD1 (5 bases). The germline V gene encodes CDR1 MNHNY and CDR2 SVGAGI (reference sequence). V lost 5 bases and J 2 bases, leaving 12 bases between the germline ends. The CDR3 is made up of 15 amino acids. In DNA form, the CDR3 reads TGTGCCAGCAGTCGACAGAATATCAACACCGGGGAGCTGTTTTTT. Translating it yields CASSRQNINTGELFF.

Concerning this clone itself: Other DNA sequences in the sample encode the same CDR3. The V gene is TRBV7-9, the J gene TRBJ2-7; D possibly matches TRBD1 or TRBD2 (5 bases each). Germline CDR1 SEHNR, CDR2 FQNEAQ (reference sequence). CDR3 length: 13 residues. V lost 5 bases and J lost 2, with 10 bases in between. CDR3 coding DNA: TGTGCCAGCAGCAGAGGGACCGCCTACGAGCAGTACTTC. Its protein product is CASSRGTAYEQYF. Complete variable domain (other parts from reference TRBV7-9 and TRBJ2-7): DTGVSQNPRHKITKRGQNVTFRCDPISEHNRLYWYRQTLGQGPEFLTYFQNEAQLEKSRLLSDRFSAERPKGSFSTLEIQRTEQGDSAMYLCASSRGTAYEQYFGPGTRLTVT.

This clone occurred a few times. In the same sample, other DNA sequences code for this CDR3. This chain joins TRBV18 and TRBJ1-5; D unclear. V lost 3 bases and J lost 1, with 7 bases in between. The CDR3 length is 14 residues. The germline CDR1 and CDR2 sequences are KGHSH and LQKENI. CDR3 sequence reads: CASSPGSSNQPQHF. In DNA, the CDR3 is TGTGCCAGCTCACCGGGGTCCAGCAATCAGCCCCAGCATTTT.